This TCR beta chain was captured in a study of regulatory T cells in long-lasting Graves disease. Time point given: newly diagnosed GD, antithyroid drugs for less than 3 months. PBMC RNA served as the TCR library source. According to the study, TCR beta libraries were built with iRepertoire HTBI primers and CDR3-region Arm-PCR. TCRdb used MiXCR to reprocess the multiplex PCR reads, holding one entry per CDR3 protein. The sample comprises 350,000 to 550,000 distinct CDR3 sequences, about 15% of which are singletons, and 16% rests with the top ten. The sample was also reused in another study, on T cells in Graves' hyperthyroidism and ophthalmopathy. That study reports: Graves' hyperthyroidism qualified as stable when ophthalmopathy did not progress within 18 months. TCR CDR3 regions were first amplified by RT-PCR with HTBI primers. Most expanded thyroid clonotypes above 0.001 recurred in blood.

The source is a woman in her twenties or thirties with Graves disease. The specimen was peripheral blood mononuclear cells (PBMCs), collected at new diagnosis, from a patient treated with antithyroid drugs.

CDR3 DNA: TGTGCCACCAGTGACACCGGGACCCCCGAGCAGTACTTC. Its translation: CATSDTGTPEQYF. V gene TRBV24-1 combines with J gene TRBJ2-7, with D perhaps matching TRBD1 or TRBD2 (5 bases each). The CDR3 spans 13 residues. V was shortened by 4 bases and J by 6 bases, with 12 bases between the two germline ends. Germline values: CDR1 KGHDR, CDR2 SFDVKD.